This entry lists 24 T cell receptor beta chains sequenced from one sample in a study of T cell changes during pregnancy in multiple sclerosis. The data were produced by immunoSEQ multiplex PCR, yet TCRdb's version contains in-frame clones alone and is incomplete. The sample holds approximately 25,000 clones, around nine tenths seen once. Sequenced material: CD8+ T cells from peripheral blood mononuclear cells, taken in the first trimester of pregnancy. The receptors stem from a female donor in good health, enrolled as a control in a pregnancy study.

The CDR3 sequence is CASSIQGPNTEAFF. CDR3 DNA sequence: TGTGCCAGCAGTATACAGGGGCCTAACACTGAAGCTTTCTTT. The chain links TRBV27 to TRBJ1-1; 7 nucleotides align to TRBD1. CDR3 length: 14 amino acids. Germline CDR1 is MNHEY and CDR2 is SMNVEV (reference sequence). The J segment lost 2 bases and the V segment lost 5 bases, leaving 5 bases of the junction unmatched.

The chain combines TRBV29-1 with TRBJ1-2; D is possibly TRBD1 (6 bases). Deletions cut 5 bases from V and 3 bases from J, with 10 bases between. The CDR3 loop spans 12 amino acids. Per the germline V gene, CDR1 is SQVTM and CDR2 is ANQGSEA. CDR3 in amino acids: CSVIRGDYGYTF. The CDR3, as DNA: TGCAGCGTTATCAGGGGTGACTATGGCTACACCTTC.

The rearrangement links TRBV4-2 to TRBJ1-1; D is perhaps TRBD1 (5 bases). Trimming stripped 0 bases from V and 1 base from J, with 12 bases between. The CDR3 length is 16 residues. Germline loops: CDR1 LGHNA, CDR2 YNFKEQ. The CDR3 coding sequence is TGTGCCAGCAGCCAAGAAACCGGACATAAGAACACTGAAGCTTTCTTT. It codes for CASSQETGHKNTEAFF.

This clone was seen just once. The chain combines TRBV28 with TRBJ2-5, with no clear D. With 6 bases removed from V and 0 bases from J, the gap between germline ends came to 8 bases. Per germline, CDR1 MDHEN and CDR2 SYDVKM. CDR3 length equals 13 residues. In DNA, the CDR3 is TGTGCCAGCAGGTCAGCGTACCAAGAGACCCAGTACTTC. The encoded protein is CASRSAYQETQYF.

CDR3 protein: CASSFGELYEQYF. For the CDR3, the DNA is TGCGCCAGCAGCTTCGGGGAGCTCTACGAGCAGTACTTC. The chain joins TRBV5-1 to TRBJ2-7; TRBD2 might be the D (5 bases). The V end lost 2 bases, the J end lost 3 bases, and 9 bases lay between the germline ends. Per germline, CDR1 SGHRS and CDR2 YFSETQ. The CDR3 covers 13 residues.

This chain links TRBV4-2 with TRBJ2-7; D gene ambiguous. CDR3 length: 14 residues. V was trimmed by 2 bases and J by 6 bases, leaving 14 bases between them. From germline, CDR1 is LGHNA and CDR2 YNFKEQ. The DNA of the CDR3 is TGTGCCAGCAGCCAAACTCAGGAATCGTCCGAGCAGTACTTC. It is translated as CASSQTQESSEQYF.

This clone appeared a single time. The rearrangement links TRBV19 to TRBJ2-5; D is perhaps TRBD2 (7 bases). The CDR3 loop spans 12 amino acids. Germline values: CDR1 LNHDA, CDR2 SQIVND (reference sequence). Trimming shortened V by 6 bases and J by 5 bases, and 10 bases separated the two germline ends. CDR3 bases: TGTGCCAGTAGGGGGGGGCTTGAGACCCAGTACTTC. This gives the protein CASRGGLETQYF.

In this sample, this clone turned up a few times. The chain recombines TRBV15 with TRBJ2-3; D is possibly TRBD1 (6 bases). This CDR3 comprises 15 residues. V lost 4 bases and J lost 2, with 13 bases in between. Germline CDR1 is LNHNV and CDR2 is YYDKDF (reference sequence). The CDR3: CATSTGDTHTDTQYF. In DNA form, the CDR3 reads TGTGCCACCAGCACAGGGGACACACACACAGATACGCAGTATTTT.

This clone appeared a few times. The chain combines TRBV6-5 with TRBJ1-2, with unresolved D. With 2 bases removed from V and 8 bases from J, the gap between germline ends came to 6 bases. The germline V gene has CDR1 MNHEY and CDR2 SVGAGI. The CDR3 contains 11 residues. CDR3 DNA sequence: TGTGCCAGCAGTTACGGGCACGGCTACACCTTC. This encodes CASSYGHGYTF.

The chain combines TRBV30 with TRBJ2-7, with TRBD1 matching 10 bases. V dropped 5 bases and J dropped 0; count of bases not matched to a gene: 7. This CDR3 is 15 amino acids long. The germline V gene has CDR1 GTSNPN and CDR2 SVGIG (reference sequence). The CDR3 reads CAWAAGTGDSYEQYF. CDR3 in DNA: TGTGCCTGGGCTGCCGGGACAGGGGACTCCTACGAGCAGTACTTC.

This sequence joins TRBV6-5 and TRBJ2-7; unclear D gene. Trimming took 1 base from V and 1 from J, leaving 8 bases between them. The CDR3 runs to 14 residues. Per the germline V gene, CDR1 is MNHEY and CDR2 is SVGAGI. Here the CDR3 reads CASSYLQTSYEQYF. The DNA for the CDR3 is TGTGCCAGCAGTTACTTACAAACGTCCTACGAGCAGTACTTC.

This chain joins TRBV19 and TRBJ2-7; 8 nucleotides match TRBD1. The germline V gene encodes CDR1 LNHDA and CDR2 SQIVND (reference sequence). Losses at the gene ends were 4 bases for V and 3 bases for J; bases not matched to a gene: 11. The CDR3 length is 16 residues. The CDR3 DNA reads as TGTGCCAGTAGTACACACCGAGGACAGGGAGACTACGAGCAGTACTTC. This codes for CASSTHRGQGDYEQYF. The entire variable domain, with the rest obtained from reference TRBV19 and TRBJ2-7, is as follows: DGGITQSPKYLFRKEGQNVTLSCEQNLNHDAMYWYRQDPGQGLRLIYYSQIVNDFQKGDIAEGYSVSREKKESFPLTVTSAQKNPTAFYLCASSTHRGQGDYEQYFGPGTRLTVT.

This clone was counted a few times. The chain carries TRBV5-1 and TRBJ2-7, with D possibly matching TRBD1 (6 bases). Germline values: CDR1 SGHRS, CDR2 YFSETQ. V gave up 1 base and J gave up 0 bases, with 11 bases separating them. The CDR3 loop spans 15 amino acids. The CDR3 reads CASSLTGLSSYEQYF. DNA for the CDR3: TGCGCCAGCAGCTTGACAGGGCTCAGCTCCTACGAGCAGTACTTC.

This rearrangement joins TRBV7-9 to TRBJ2-1; TRBD1 matches at 9 bases. The CDR3 is made up of 14 amino acids. After removal of 5 bases from V and 12 bases from J, the junction contained 11 bases not matched to a gene. Germline-derived CDR1 and CDR2 are SEHNR and FQNEAQ (reference sequence). CDR3 sequence reads: CASSVVKDRGRQFF. For the CDR3, the DNA is TGTGCCAGCAGCGTAGTTAAGGACAGGGGTCGGCAGTTCTTC.

The V and J genes are TRBV5-1 and TRBJ1-2; 10 bases map to TRBD1. This CDR3 has 14 amino acids. Germline CDR1 and CDR2: SGHRS and YFSETQ. J lost 6 bases, V lost 1 base, and 3 bases had no gene match. The CDR3 sequence is CASSLLGTGDGYTF. DNA for the CDR3: TGCGCCAGCAGCTTGTTGGGGACAGGGGATGGCTACACCTTC.

This chain connects TRBV25-1 to TRBJ2-3; 8 bases are shared with TRBD2. This CDR3 has 14 amino acids. The germline CDR1 and CDR2 sequences are MGHDK and SYGVNS. Germline trimming cut 3 bases from V and 7 bases from J; bases unmatched to any gene: 6. The CDR3 sequence: CASSDGGGTYTQYF. Here the CDR3 DNA reads TGTGCCAGCAGTGATGGCGGGGGGACTTATACGCAGTATTTT.

The rearrangement joins TRBV5-1 to TRBJ1-1; perhaps TRBD1 as D (5 bases). This CDR3 is 14 amino acids long. The germline gives CDR1 SGHRS, CDR2 YFSETQ. The V end was cut by 2 bases, the J end by 0 bases, with 8 bases between. The CDR3 DNA reads as TGCGCCAGCAGCTTTGGACAAATGAACACTGAAGCTTTCTTT. It yields the protein CASSFGQMNTEAFF.

This chain connects TRBV14 to TRBJ2-2; 8 bases are shared with TRBD2. CDR1 SGHDN and CDR2 FVKESK come from the germline V gene. The CDR3 covers 15 residues. The J segment lost 5 bases and the V segment lost 3 bases, leaving 5 bases of the junction unmatched. The CDR3 DNA follows: TGTGCCAGCAGCCAGGCCGGGACTAGAACCGGGGAGCTGTTTTTT. Translation gives CASSQAGTRTGELFF.

J is TRBJ2-2 and V is TRBV9; TRBD2 agrees at 11 bases. Germline V gene sequence: CDR1 SGDLS, CDR2 YYNGEE. Losses at the gene ends were 5 bases for V and 6 bases for J; bases not matched to a gene: 15. The CDR3 contains 18 residues. In nucleotides, the CDR3 is TGTGCCAGCAGTGTTACGGCCCTAGCGGGAGGCGGGGCCGGGGAGCTGTTTTTT. Translation: CASSVTALAGGGAGELFF.

This chain connects TRBV7-9 to TRBJ2-3, with a possible D match to TRBD1 (5 bases). Between the trimmed V and J ends, which lost 1 base and 4 bases, there was a span of 15 bases. The CDR3 consists of 16 residues. The germline V gene has CDR1 SEHNR and CDR2 FQNEAQ (reference sequence). CDR3 amino acids: CASSLVGAGISDTQYF. CDR3 DNA: TGTGCCAGCAGCTTAGTAGGCGCAGGGATCTCAGATACGCAGTATTTT.

The chain employs TRBV6-5 and TRBJ2-7; D possibly corresponds to TRBD1 (5 bases). This CDR3 region has 15 residues. Trimming took off 1 base at V and 0 bases at J, with 10 bases between the two ends. Germline V gene data show CDR1 as MNHEY and CDR2 as SVGAGI. CDR3 in amino acids: CASSYYGDSSYEQYF. CDR3 nucleotides: TGTGCCAGCAGTTACTATGGAGACAGCTCCTACGAGCAGTACTTC.

The J gene is TRBJ1-3, the V gene TRBV5-1, with 7 bases aligning to TRBD1. In germline, CDR1 is SGHRS, CDR2 YFSETQ. The CDR3 covers 15 residues. V dropped 0 bases and J dropped 3; count of bases not matched to a gene: 3. CDR3 sequence: CASSLEGALGNTIYF. The DNA of the CDR3 is TGCGCCAGCAGCTTGGAGGGGGCGCTTGGAAACACCATATATTTT.

The rearrangement joins TRBV10-3 to TRBJ2-7; 10 nucleotides line up with TRBD1. This CDR3 region has 15 residues. Germline V gene sequence: CDR1 ENHRY, CDR2 SYGVKD. The junction had 8 bases not matched to a gene; V was cut back by 5 bases and J by 4 bases. CDR3 amino acids: CAISSLDRGKYEQYF. The DNA of the CDR3 is TGTGCCATCAGTTCCTTGGACAGGGGGAAGTACGAGCAGTACTTC.

The genes are TRBV27 and TRBJ2-1; 10 nucleotides align to TRBD2. CDR1 and CDR2 (germline): MNHEY, SMNVEV (reference sequence). There are 16 residues in the CDR3. V was clipped by 5 bases and J by 5 bases; unmatched bases: 9. The DNA of the CDR3 is TGTGCCAGCAGTCCCAGAGGGACTAGCGATAACAATGAGCAGTTCTTC. Encoded protein: CASSPRGTSDNNEQFF.